The 29 T cell receptor beta chains given below trace back to one sample, sequenced in a study of T cell responses to AZD1222 COVID-19 vaccine. Sequencing used immunoSEQ multiplex PCR; TCRdb keeps in-frame clones, though not all of them. The profile shows some 120,000 clones, more than 65% of them singletons. The source material was peripheral blood, sampled on day 0 of AZD1222 vaccination. The receptors were gathered from an adult in good health.

V and J are TRBV11-2 and TRBJ1-5; 7 bases are a match to TRBD1. Germline CDR1 and CDR2: SGHAT and FQNNGV. Trimming removed 5 bases from V and 2 bases from J; junction bases left unmatched: 9. CDR3 length equals 16 residues. In DNA form, the CDR3 reads TGTGCCAGCAGCCCAGAGACAGGGTGGGGCAATCAGCCCCAGCATTTT. This translates into CASSPETGWGNQPQHF.

In this sample, this clone turned up a few times. V and J are TRBV11-2 and TRBJ2-1; 10 nucleotides match TRBD1. Per the germline V gene, CDR1 is SGHAT and CDR2 is FQNNGV. V was pared by 5 bases and J by 7 bases, with 8 bases of the junction left unmatched. The CDR3 has 15 amino acids. CDR3 amino acids: CASSMDRGSENEQFF. CDR3 nucleotides: TGTGCCAGCAGCATGGACAGGGGGTCTGAAAATGAGCAGTTCTTC. The variable domain in full, with the rest retrieved from reference TRBV11-2 and TRBJ2-1, is EAGVAQSPRYKIIEKRQSVAFWCNPISGHATLYWYQQILGQGPKLLIQFQNNGVVDDSQLPKDRFSAERLKGVDSTLKIQPAKLEDSAVYLCASSMDRGSENEQFFGPGTRLTVL.

This rearrangement joins TRBV2 to TRBJ2-7; unclear D gene. Germline V lookup: CDR1 SNHLY, CDR2 FYNNEI. V was shortened by 4 bases and J by 1 base, with 5 bases between the two germline ends. The CDR3 covers 12 residues. CDR3 loop: CASSVQSYEQYF. CDR3 nucleotides: TGTGCCAGCAGTGTACAGTCCTACGAGCAGTACTTC.

The chain employs TRBV6-5 and TRBJ2-7, with 8 bases lining up with TRBD1. Trimming removed 5 bases from V and 3 bases from J; junction bases left unmatched: 3. Germline V gene data show CDR1 as MNHEY and CDR2 as SVGAGI. This CDR3 is 13 amino acids long. The CDR3 here is CASSTGTGYEQYF. In DNA form, the CDR3 reads TGTGCCAGCAGTACCGGGACAGGCTACGAGCAGTACTTC.

Worth noting for this clone: The germline gene is not matched at one end of the junction; a read error may be the cause. The genes are TRBV7-6 and TRBJ2-5, with 8 bases that match TRBD1. CDR3 size: 15 residues. Germline CDR1 is SGHVS and CDR2 is FNYEAQ. CDR3 sequence reads: CASSPQGASNSQSHF. In DNA, the CDR3 is TGTGCCAGCAGCCCGCAGGGGGCTTCGAATTCTCAATCCCACTTC.

This clone was seen just once. The chain couples TRBV2 to TRBJ1-2; D remains ambiguous. The CDR3 has 14 amino acids. The V end was cut by 4 bases, the J end by 1 base, with 10 bases between. From germline, CDR1 is SNHLY and CDR2 FYNNEI. The CDR3 sequence: CASSVGRSNYGYTF. CDR3 in DNA: TGTGCCAGCAGTGTGGGCAGGAGTAACTATGGCTACACCTTC.

This clone was seen only a few times. The chain joins TRBV13 to TRBJ1-2, with no clear D. CDR3 size: 16 residues. V was cut by 5 bases and J by 1 base, with 17 bases left in between. Germline V lookup: CDR1 PRHDT, CDR2 FYEKMQ (reference sequence). CDR3 nucleotides: TGTGCCAGCAGCCTACCCCAGGATCGGAATAACTATGGCTACACCTTC. Protein sequence: CASSLPQDRNNYGYTF.

The rearrangement links TRBV5-1 to TRBJ1-2; D possibly corresponds to TRBD1 (5 bases). This CDR3 contains 14 residues. Germline assignment: CDR1 SGHRS and CDR2 YFSETQ. Trimming removed 4 bases from V and 4 bases from J, with 14 bases in between. The CDR3 here is CASSPMTDLYGYTF. In nucleotides, the CDR3 is TGCGCCAGCAGCCCCATGACAGACCTCTATGGCTACACCTTC.

The rearrangement joins TRBV28 to TRBJ2-5; TRBD2 is a possible D gene (7 bases). In germline, CDR1 is MDHEN, CDR2 SYDVKM. V shed 7 bases and J shed 11 bases, with 20 bases lying between them. The CDR3 runs 13 residues. The CDR3 region is CASKGGPLGAQYF. As DNA, the CDR3 is TGTGCCAGCAAGGGGGGGCCTCTCGGGGCTCAGTACTTC.

V and J are TRBV3-1 (or the pseudogene TRBV3-2) and TRBJ2-7, with D hard to call. Germline assignment: CDR1 LGHDT and CDR2 YNNKEL (reference sequence). The CDR3 is made up of 11 amino acids. V was pared by 6 bases and J by 1 base, with 4 bases between. The CDR3 here is CASSQSYEQYF. The DNA of the CDR3 is TGTGCCAGCAGTCAGTCCTACGAGCAGTACTTC.

In this sample, this clone turned up a few times. This sequence joins TRBV29-1 and TRBJ1-2; D is uncertain. The CDR3 has 11 amino acids. The V end lost 4 bases, the J end lost 8 bases, and 11 bases lay between the germline ends. In germline, CDR1 is SQVTM, CDR2 ANQGSEA. The CDR3 here is CSVGREGGYTF. The CDR3 nucleotides read TGCAGCGTTGGGCGAGAGGGAGGCTACACCTTC.

The CDR3 is CASSPDGVWSTEAFF. DNA for the CDR3: TGCGCCAGCAGCCCGGACGGGGTTTGGAGCACTGAAGCTTTCTTT. The V gene is TRBV5-1, the J gene TRBJ1-1; D not certain. The CDR3 sequence is 15 residues long. V lost 4 bases and J 4 bases, leaving 17 bases between the germline ends. Germline CDR1 reads SGHRS; CDR2 reads YFSETQ.

This clone was observed a single time. This chain links TRBV19 with TRBJ2-7; 10 positions match TRBD1. Germline V CDR1 and CDR2: LNHDA, SQIVND (reference sequence). J gave up 1 base and V 7 bases, and 4 bases lay outside the gene matches. The length of the CDR3 is 14 residues. The CDR3 DNA reads as TGTGCCAGTAAGGGGACAGGGGCATCCTACGAGCAGTACTTC. Its protein product is CASKGTGASYEQYF.

This clone was counted only a few times. The rearrangement links TRBV2 to TRBJ2-3, with 8 bases lining up with TRBD1. The V segment lost 1 base and the J segment 1 base; nucleotides outside the gene matches: 7. The germline gives CDR1 SNHLY, CDR2 FYNNEI. The CDR3 consists of 17 residues. The CDR3, as DNA: TGTGCCAGCAGTGAAGGCCCAGGGGGCGTTGGCACAGATACGCAGTATTTT. Its protein product is CASSEGPGGVGTDTQYF.

V gene TRBV12-5 combines with J gene TRBJ2-2; no firm D call. CDR1 and CDR2 (germline): LGHNT, FRNRAP. V lost 0 bases, J lost 0 bases, and 2 bases lay in between. The CDR3 has 14 residues. In nucleotides, the CDR3 is TGTGCTAGTGGTTTGGTACCGAACACCGGGGAGCTGTTTTTT. This gives the protein CASGLVPNTGELFF.

The chain carries TRBV7-9 and TRBJ1-3, with unresolved D. Between the trimmed V and J ends, which lost 3 bases and 4 bases, there was a span of 10 bases. Germline V gene sequence: CDR1 SEHNR, CDR2 FQNEAQ (reference sequence). CDR3 size: 14 residues. CDR3 bases: TGTGCCAGCAGCTTGTCGGGGATGGGAAACACCATATATTTT. Translation: CASSLSGMGNTIYF.

The chain carries TRBV6-1 and TRBJ1-6; a possible D gene is TRBD1 (5 bases). The CDR3 consists of 16 residues. V was clipped by 3 bases and J by 10 bases, with 19 bases between them. In germline, CDR1 is MNHNS, CDR2 SASEGT. The CDR3 loop reads CASSDPNWDVPSPLHF. In DNA form, the CDR3 reads TGTGCCAGCAGTGACCCTAATTGGGACGTACCATCACCCCTCCACTTT.

The J gene is TRBJ1-2, the V gene TRBV5-1; 7 positions agree with TRBD1. V gave up 0 bases and J gave up 4 bases; unmatched junction bases: 0. Germline CDR1 reads SGHRS; CDR2 reads YFSETQ. The CDR3 is 13 amino acids. The CDR3 bases are TGCGCCAGCAGCTTGGACAGGGGCTATGGCTACACCTTC. Translation gives CASSLDRGYGYTF.

The chain combines TRBV25-1 with TRBJ1-5; no clear D gene. CDR1 is MGHDK, CDR2 SYGVNS, per germline. V was shortened by 2 bases and J by 10 bases, with 9 bases between the two germline ends. This CDR3 region has 12 residues. DNA of the CDR3: TGTGCCAGCAGTGAACTCGGCCGACCCCAGCATTTT. This encodes CASSELGRPQHF.

V and J are TRBV6-5 and TRBJ1-5; D might be TRBD1 (6 bases). V dropped 4 bases and J dropped 11 bases, with 15 bases sitting between them. CDR1 and CDR2 (germline): MNHEY, SVGAGI. This CDR3 is 13 amino acids long. Here the CDR3 reads CASSSPGGSTQHF. The CDR3 DNA reads TGTGCCAGCAGTTCTCCCGGGGGCAGCACCCAGCATTTT.

The V gene is TRBV5-1, the J gene TRBJ2-1, with 10 positions matching TRBD2. CDR1 is SGHRS and CDR2 is YFSETQ in the germline V gene. The CDR3 sequence is 15 residues long. V shed 5 bases and J 6 bases; nucleotides not matched to a gene: 8. In DNA, the CDR3 is TGCGCCAGCAGAGAAGCGGGGGGGACTCTCAATGAGCAGTTCTTC. Its translation is CASREAGGTLNEQFF. Complete variable domain (other parts from reference TRBV5-1 and TRBJ2-1): KAGVTQTPRYLIKTRGQQVTLSCSPISGHRSVSWYQQTPGQGLQFLFEYFSETQRNKGNFPGRFSGRQFSNSRSEMNVSTLELGDSALYLCASREAGGTLNEQFFGPGTRLTVL.

The chain combines TRBV2 with TRBJ2-7; D remains ambiguous. CDR3 length equals 14 residues. Germline lookup yields CDR1 SNHLY and CDR2 FYNNEI. The V end lost 7 bases, the J end lost 0 bases, and 13 bases lay between the germline ends. CDR3 nucleotides: TGTGCCAGCACACCGAGGCTAAGCTCCTACGAGCAGTACTTC. This translates into CASTPRLSSYEQYF.

The CDR3 region is CASSLIPLMRGEQPQHF. Written as DNA, the CDR3 is TGTGCCAGCAGTCTCATTCCCTTAATGAGGGGAGAACAGCCCCAGCATTTT. This chain uses TRBV27 with TRBJ1-5; weak D call: TRBD1 (5 bases). Per the germline V gene, CDR1 is MNHEY and CDR2 is SMNVEV (reference sequence). The V gene lost 5 bases and the J gene lost 7 bases, with 24 bases spanning the gap. The CDR3 totals 17 residues.

The count of this clone is one. This specimen includes other DNA sequences encoding the same CDR3. The rearrangement joins TRBV18 to TRBJ2-7; TRBD1 agrees at 7 bases. J gave up 0 bases and V 3 bases, and 2 bases lay outside the gene matches. Looked up from germline, CDR1 is KGHSH and CDR2 is LQKENI. The CDR3 length is 14 residues. CDR3 sequence reads: CASSPGQSSYEQYF. CDR3 in DNA: TGTGCCAGCTCACCGGGACAGAGCTCCTACGAGCAGTACTTC. The whole variable domain, remainder taken from reference TRBV18 and TRBJ2-7, is NAGVMQNPRHLVRRRGQEARLRCSPMKGHSHVYWYRQLPEEGLKFMVYLQKENIIDESGMPKERFSAEFPKEGPSILRIQQVVRGDSAAYFCASSPGQSSYEQYFGPGTRLTVT.

The V gene is TRBV6-2 or TRBV6-3, the J gene TRBJ1-5; no clear D. Germline lookup yields CDR1 MNHEY and CDR2 SVGEGT. The CDR3 totals 13 residues. Deletions cut 5 bases from V and 6 bases from J, with 11 bases between. The CDR3: CASSHDGSQPQHF. The CDR3 bases are TGTGCCAGCAGTCACGATGGGAGTCAGCCCCAGCATTTT.

This clone was picked up a small number of times. Within the sample, other DNA sequences also encode this same CDR3. The chain links TRBV5-1 to TRBJ2-5; 11 positions match TRBD2. Germline CDR1 reads SGHRS; CDR2 reads YFSETQ. With 4 bases clipped from V and 4 bases from J, the junction kept 3 bases outside the gene matches. This CDR3 comprises 14 residues. Here the CDR3 reads CASSPGLAGETQYF. The DNA for the CDR3 is TGCGCCAGCAGCCCCGGACTAGCGGGAGAGACCCAGTACTTC.

A few counts support this clone. The CDR3 loop is CASSLKRRDTEAFF. In DNA form, the CDR3 reads TGTGCCAGCAGCTTGAAGAGACGGGACACTGAAGCTTTCTTT. The V gene is TRBV6-5, the J gene TRBJ1-1; no clear D. CDR1 is MNHEY and CDR2 is SVGAGI in the germline V gene. V was clipped by 6 bases and J by 3 bases, with 14 bases between them. The CDR3 has 14 amino acids.

This sequence joins TRBV28 and TRBJ2-7; TRBD1 aligns across 10 bases. The J segment lost 0 bases and the V segment lost 8 bases, leaving 4 bases of the junction unmatched. Germline CDR1 is MDHEN and CDR2 is SYDVKM. The CDR3 covers 14 residues. The CDR3 bases are TGTGCCAGCCGGACAGGGGGGACCTCCTACGAGCAGTACTTC. Translation: CASRTGGTSYEQYF.

The genes are TRBV24-1 and TRBJ1-2; D unresolved. Between the trimmed V and J ends, which lost 3 bases and 6 bases, there was a span of 16 bases. Germline CDR1 KGHDR, CDR2 SFDVKD. The CDR3 is 15 amino acids. The CDR3 DNA sequence: TGTGCCACCAGTGATCCGGCGGATAGGAGCCATGGCTACACCTTC. Translation gives CATSDPADRSHGYTF.